This T cell receptor beta chain was identified during a study of blood T cell repertoires in COVID-19 (dated by TCRdb to about 2020). Study-level background: Samples from collaborators originated in the United States, Italy and Spain and spanned both the acute and convalescent phases of COVID-19. The repertoires were released in a freely available public database intended as a resource for research on the immune response to SARS-CoV-2. The material from the prospective study consisted of cDNA or gDNA derived from T cells, B-cell-depleted T cells, or PBMCs. Subjects who had been exposed to COVID-19, were actively infected with it, or had recovered from it provided the deeply sampled blood TCRbeta repertoires that made up the dataset. Nearly every sample came with metadata listing a de-identified subject ID, COVID-19 status, age in years and sex. Where available, HLA class I and class II types were taken from metadata supplied by the sample provider and were not determined by assay-based typing. The samples were drawn from two sources: the first 160 participants of the ongoing ImmuneRACE study, and fewer than 1,500 subjects contributed by 6 global collaborators. General conclusions and limits of the study: Clinical and demographic metadata were provided uncurated, with the amount varying by source and participant.

The immunoSEQ Assay, a bias-controlled multiplex PCR, was used to amplify TCRbeta CDR3 regions from genomic DNA. As for how the authors treated the data: The number of nucleated cells in each sample was estimated from the amplification of reference gene primers within the assay. To quantify the absolute abundance of each unique TCRbeta CDR3 rearrangement, sequence reads were collapsed and filtered. For each sample, productive Simpson clonality was calculated by taking the square root of Simpson's diversity index across productive rearrangements. TCRdb provides this immuneACCESS table in a form limited to in-frame rearrangements. Some clones are lacking; in checked studies, under half of them reflect an unresolved V gene, and why the rest are absent is not known. V and J calls and clone size are as listed in that table; D and trimming were resolved from the DNA. Present in this sample are roughly 200,000 clones, 88% of which were seen just once. The ten most abundant clones make up approximately 6% of the sample.

The germline V gene encodes CDR1 KGHSH and CDR2 LQKENI. Reading from cysteine to phenylalanine, the CDR3 counts 16 amino acids. The CDR3 DNA has 48 bases and is translated from base 1. The trim is 0 bases for V and 4 bases for J, with a gap of 13 bases between the germline ends. The collaborating institutions used their own protocols to collect whole blood in K2EDTA tubes. For TCRbeta analysis, collaborator samples were shipped as frozen whole blood, as isolated PBMCs, or as DNA extracted from either sample type. On this clone itself: This clone's antigen is unknown. No base quality information exists; no much larger clone differs at one position.

Sample: peripheral blood. The TCR comes from a man aged 40-55 years with active or convalescent COVID-19. The receptor chain draws on TRBV18 and TRBJ1-3, with the identity of the D gene unclear. The DNA sequence is given as TGTGCCAGCTCACCACCGCGGTCACGCTCCGGAAACACCATATATTTT. Its amino acids are CASSPPRSRSGNTIYF.